This TCR beta chain comes out of a study of T cell responses to AZD1222 COVID-19 vaccine. Comment on this clone: Its antigen is not known.

The germline V gene encodes CDR1 MGHRA and CDR2 YSYEKL. With 0 bases removed from V and 0 bases from J, the gap between germline ends came to 15 bases. This CDR3 is 17 amino acids long. Study results and caveats: Vaccine-associated CD4 TCRs spanned spike, dominant at 160-218 and 743-854. Within unmutated variant regions lay the reported targets of nearly half of spike-specific TCRs. The repertoires were collected only after the peak T cell response.

Sequencing was performed with immunoSEQ multiplex PCR; in TCRdb, only in-frame clones are kept and a portion is missing. This sample has about 130,000 clones, with approximately 93% found just once. The chain links TRBV4-1 to TRBJ2-7; a weak D match, TRBD1 (5 bases). This material consisted of peripheral blood, taken on day 0 of AZD1222 vaccination. This receptor was identified in an adult in good health. CDR3 nucleotide sequence: TGCGCCAGCAGCCAAGAGTTTAGGGGCAGGGTCTCCTACGAGCAGTACTTC. Translating it yields CASSQEFRGRVSYEQYF.